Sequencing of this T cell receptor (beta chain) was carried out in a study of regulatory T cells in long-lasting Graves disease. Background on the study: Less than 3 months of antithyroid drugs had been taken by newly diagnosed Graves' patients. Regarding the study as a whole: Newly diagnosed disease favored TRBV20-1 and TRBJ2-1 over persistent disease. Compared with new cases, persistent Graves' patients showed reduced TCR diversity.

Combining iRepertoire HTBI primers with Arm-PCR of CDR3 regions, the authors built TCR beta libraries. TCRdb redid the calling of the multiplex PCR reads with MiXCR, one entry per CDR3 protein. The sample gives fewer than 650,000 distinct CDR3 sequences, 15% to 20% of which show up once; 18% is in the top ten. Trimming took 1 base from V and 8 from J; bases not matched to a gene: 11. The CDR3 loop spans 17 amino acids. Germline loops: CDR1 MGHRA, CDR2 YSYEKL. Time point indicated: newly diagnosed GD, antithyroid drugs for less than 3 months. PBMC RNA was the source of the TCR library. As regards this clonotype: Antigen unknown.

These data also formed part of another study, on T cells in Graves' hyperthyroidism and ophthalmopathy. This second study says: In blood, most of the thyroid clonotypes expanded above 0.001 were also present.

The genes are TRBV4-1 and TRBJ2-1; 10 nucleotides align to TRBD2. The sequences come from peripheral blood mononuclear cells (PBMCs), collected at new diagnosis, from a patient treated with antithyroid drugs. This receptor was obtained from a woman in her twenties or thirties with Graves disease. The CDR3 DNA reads TGCGCCAGCAGCCAAGCCCTCGGAGCGGGAGGGCTCTATGAGCAGTTCTTC. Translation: CASSQALGAGGLYEQFF.